This T cell receptor (beta chain) was found in a study of regulatory T cells in long-lasting Graves disease. Time point denoted: persistent/refractory GD, antithyroid drugs over 5 years with positive TRAb. Preparation of the TCR library used RNA extracted from PBMCs. This clonotype appeared many times. Construction of TCR beta libraries relied on iRepertoire HTBI primers and on Arm-PCR targeting CDR3 regions. TCRdb re-called the multiplex PCR reads through MiXCR, storing one row per CDR3 protein. The table includes a few hundred thousand distinct CDR3 sequences, approximately 23% detected once. CDR3 length: 16 residues. From germline, CDR1 is DFQATT and CDR2 SNEGSKA (reference sequence). Trimming cost V 0 bases and J 4 bases; bases outside gene matches: 12.

The chain has TRBV20-1 and TRBJ2-7; 7 nucleotides agree with TRBD2. The specimen was peripheral blood mononuclear cells (PBMCs), collected when the disease was refractory, from a patient treated with antithyroid drugs. This clonotype was sampled from a woman in her 40s with Graves disease. DNA of the CDR3: TGCAGTGCTAGAGATTCGGGGAGGGGCGTCCCATACGAGCAGTACTTC. It yields the protein CSARDSGRGVPYEQYF.